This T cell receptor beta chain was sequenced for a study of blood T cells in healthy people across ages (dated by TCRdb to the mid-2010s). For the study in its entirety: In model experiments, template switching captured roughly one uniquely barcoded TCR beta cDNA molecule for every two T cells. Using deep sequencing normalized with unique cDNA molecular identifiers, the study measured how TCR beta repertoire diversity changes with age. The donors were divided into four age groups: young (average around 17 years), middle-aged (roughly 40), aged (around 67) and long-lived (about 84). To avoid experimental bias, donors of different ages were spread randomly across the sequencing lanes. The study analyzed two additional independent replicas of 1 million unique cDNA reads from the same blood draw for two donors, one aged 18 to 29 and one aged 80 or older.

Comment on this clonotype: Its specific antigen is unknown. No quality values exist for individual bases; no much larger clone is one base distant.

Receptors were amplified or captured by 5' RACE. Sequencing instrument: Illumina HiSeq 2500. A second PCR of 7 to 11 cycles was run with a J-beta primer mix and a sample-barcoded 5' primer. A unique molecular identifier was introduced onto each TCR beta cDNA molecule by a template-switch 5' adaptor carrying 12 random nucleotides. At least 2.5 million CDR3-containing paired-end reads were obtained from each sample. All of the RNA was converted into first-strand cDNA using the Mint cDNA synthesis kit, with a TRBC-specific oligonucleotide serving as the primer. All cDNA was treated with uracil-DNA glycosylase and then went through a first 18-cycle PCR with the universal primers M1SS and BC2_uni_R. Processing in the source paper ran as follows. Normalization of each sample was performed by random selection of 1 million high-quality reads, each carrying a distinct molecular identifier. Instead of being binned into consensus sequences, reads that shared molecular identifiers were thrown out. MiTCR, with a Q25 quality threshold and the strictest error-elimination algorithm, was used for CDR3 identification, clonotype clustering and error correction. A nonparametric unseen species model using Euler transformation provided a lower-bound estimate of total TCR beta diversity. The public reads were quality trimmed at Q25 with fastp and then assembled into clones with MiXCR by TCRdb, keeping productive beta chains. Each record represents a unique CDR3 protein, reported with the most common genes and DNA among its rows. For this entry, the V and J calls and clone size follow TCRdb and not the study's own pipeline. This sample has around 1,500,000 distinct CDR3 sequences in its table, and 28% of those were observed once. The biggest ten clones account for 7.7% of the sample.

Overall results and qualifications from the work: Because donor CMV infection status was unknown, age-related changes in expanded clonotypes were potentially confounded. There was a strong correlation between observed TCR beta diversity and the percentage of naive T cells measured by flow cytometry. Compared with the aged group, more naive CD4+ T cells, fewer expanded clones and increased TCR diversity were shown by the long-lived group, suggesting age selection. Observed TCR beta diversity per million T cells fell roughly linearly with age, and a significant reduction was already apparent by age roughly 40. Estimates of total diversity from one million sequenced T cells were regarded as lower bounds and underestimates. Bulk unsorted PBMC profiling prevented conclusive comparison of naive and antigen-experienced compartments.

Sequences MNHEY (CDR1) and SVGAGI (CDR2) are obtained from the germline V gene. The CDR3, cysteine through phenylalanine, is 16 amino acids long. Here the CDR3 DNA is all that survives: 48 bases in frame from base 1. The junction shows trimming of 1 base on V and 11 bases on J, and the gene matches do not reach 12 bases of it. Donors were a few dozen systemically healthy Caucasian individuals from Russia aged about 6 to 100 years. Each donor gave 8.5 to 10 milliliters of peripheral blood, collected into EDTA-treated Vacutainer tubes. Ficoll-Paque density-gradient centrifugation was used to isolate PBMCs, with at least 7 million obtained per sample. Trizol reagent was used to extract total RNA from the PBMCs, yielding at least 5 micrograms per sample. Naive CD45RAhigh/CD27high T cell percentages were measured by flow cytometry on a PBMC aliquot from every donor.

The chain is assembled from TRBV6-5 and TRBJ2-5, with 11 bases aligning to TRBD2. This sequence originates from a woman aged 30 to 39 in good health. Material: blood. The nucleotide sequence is TGTGCCAGCAGTTACTACGGGACTAGCGGCGCCAATGAGCAGTACTTC. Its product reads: CASSYYGTSGANEQYF.